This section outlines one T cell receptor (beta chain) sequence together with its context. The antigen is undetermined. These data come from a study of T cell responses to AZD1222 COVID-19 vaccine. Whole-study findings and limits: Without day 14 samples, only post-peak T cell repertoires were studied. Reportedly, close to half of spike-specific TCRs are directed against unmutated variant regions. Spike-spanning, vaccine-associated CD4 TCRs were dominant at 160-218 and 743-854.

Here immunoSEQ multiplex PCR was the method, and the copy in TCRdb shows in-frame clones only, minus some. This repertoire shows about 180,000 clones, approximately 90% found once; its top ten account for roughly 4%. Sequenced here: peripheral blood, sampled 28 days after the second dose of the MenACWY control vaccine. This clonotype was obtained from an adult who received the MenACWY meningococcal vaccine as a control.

CDR3: CAARAFAQETQYF. For the CDR3, the DNA is TGTGCCGCCCGAGCTTTCGCCCAAGAGACCCAGTACTTC. The chain is built from TRBV6-5 and TRBJ2-5; no definite D call. The V gene lost 11 bases and the J gene lost 1 base, with 14 bases spanning the gap. Germline V gene data show CDR1 as MNHEY and CDR2 as SVGAGI. The CDR3 contains 13 residues.